This T cell receptor beta chain was identified during a study of blood T cell repertoires in COVID-19. Sequencing was performed with immunoSEQ multiplex PCR; in TCRdb, only in-frame clones are kept and a portion is missing. Of around 200,000 clones in the sample, roughly 89% are singletons; the top ten hold 6.5% to 8.5%. The source is a man in his forties with acute or convalescent COVID-19. The sequenced sample was peripheral blood.

The CDR3 spells CASSPQGFSGNTIYF. The CDR3 DNA reads as TGTGCCAGCAGCCCACAGGGATTCTCTGGAAACACCATATATTTT. The J gene is TRBJ1-3, the V gene TRBV6-5, with a tentative D call TRBD1 (6 bases). The CDR3 totals 15 residues. V lost 6 bases to trimming and J lost 0 bases, with 12 bases between them. The germline gives CDR1 MNHEY, CDR2 SVGAGI.